This is a list of T cell receptor beta chains from one sample in a study of CD8 T cells in ankylosing spondylitis. MiXCR was run by TCRdb on the 5' RACE reads, yielding one entry per CDR3 protein. The data contain roughly 90,000 distinct CDR3 sequences, approximately 9.6% of them singletons. Material: blood, either unsorted or a sorted T cell fraction (not recorded which). The receptors originated from a male donor with ankylosing spondylitis. Each CDR3 is given with its conserved first and last residue. The order of the fields is J gene, clone size, D gene, V gene, CDR3 DNA, CDR3 protein. A D gene is named only where the DNA matches it firmly. Only part of the rows carry a size: once, few, many, or a class if the clone is expanded.

>TRBJ2-1|many|-|TRBV7-6
TGTGCCAGCAGCTTAGGTATCTACAGGAACAATGAGCAGTTCTTC
CASSLGIYRNNEQFF
>TRBJ1-2|-|-|TRBV27
TGTGCCAGCAGTCTTAGACCTGATGGGGGCTACACCTTC
CASSLRPDGGYTF
>TRBJ2-2|few|-|TRBV27
TGTGCCAGCAGTTTCGGGCAGCCGAACACCGGGGAGCTGTTTTTT
CASSFGQPNTGELFF
>TRBJ2-7|many|-|TRBV7-9
TGTGCCAGCAGCTTCCGGGACGCTTCCTACGAGCAGTACTTC
CASSFRDASYEQYF
>TRBJ2-2|many|-|TRBV7-9
TGTGCCAGCAGCTCATCACTAGCTACCGGGGAGCTGTTTTTT
CASSSSLATGELFF
>TRBJ2-3|many|TRBD1|TRBV5-6
TGTGCCAGCAGCCAGGGGACAGGGTCAGATACGCAGTATTTT
CASSQGTGSDTQYF
>TRBJ2-1|many|-|TRBV4-1
TGCGCCAGCAGCCTTTCAGGTGCGCGCGATACCAATGAGCAGTTCTTC
CASSLSGARDTNEQFF
>TRBJ2-7|many|TRBD1|TRBV20-1
TGCAGTGTAGGGACAGGTTCCCACGAGCAGTACTTC
CSVGTGSHEQYF
>TRBJ2-3|-|TRBD2|TRBV2
TGTGCCAGCAGTTCGGGACTAGCGATCACAGATACGCAGTATTTT
CASSSGLAITDTQYF
>TRBJ2-5|-|TRBD1|TRBV15
TGTGCCACCATCCGGGACAGGGGGCTTGGGGAGACCCAGTACTTC
CATIRDRGLGETQYF
>TRBJ1-2|-|TRBD1|TRBV5-6
TGTGCCAGCAGCCCGGGACAGAGCTATGGCTACACCTTC
CASSPGQSYGYTF
>TRBJ2-7|few|-|TRBV21-1
TGTGCCAGCAGCAAAGGACTCAGACGGGGTCTTTTTGTGAACGAGCAGTACTTC
CASSKGLRRGLFVNEQYF
>TRBJ2-1|many|TRBD1|TRBV11-1
TGTGCCAGCAGCGGGGCTGGGACAGGGAAACCGAGCGGTCTCTACAATGAGCAGTTCTTC
CASSGAGTGKPSGLYNEQFF
>TRBJ1-1|-|-|TRBV5-1
TGCGCCAGCAGCTTAACTTGGCAGGCGAACACTGAAGCTTTCTTT
CASSLTWQANTEAFF
>TRBJ1-1|-|TRBD1|TRBV27
TGTGCCACCAGAGACAGGGCGTTGAACACTGAAGCTTTCTTT
CATRDRALNTEAFF
>TRBJ1-5|-|-|TRBV24-1
TGTGCCACCAGTGATTGGGGACATCAGCCCCAGCATTTT
CATSDWGHQPQHF
>TRBJ2-1|many|TRBD2|TRBV3-1
TGTGCCAGCAGCCAAGGGCGATTAGCGGGGGAGCAGTTCTTC
CASSQGRLAGEQFF
>TRBJ2-3|-|-|TRBV7-6
TGTGCCAGCAGCCCCCTTGAGTCAGATACGCAGTATTTT
CASSPLESDTQYF
>TRBJ2-3|-|-|TRBV20-1
TGCAGTGCTAGAGATCCGGTAGCGGTATATAGCACAGATACGCAGTATTTT
CSARDPVAVYSTDTQYF
>TRBJ1-2|-|-|TRBV5-1
TGCGCCAGCAGCACGAACCTCCAGGGACCCAACTATGGCTACACCTTC
CASSTNLQGPNYGYTF
>TRBJ2-5|many|-|TRBV27
TGTGCCAGCAGTTTATCGTGGCAAGAGACCCAGTACTTC
CASSLSWQETQYF
>TRBJ2-1|many|TRBD2|TRBV2
TGTGCCAGCCTAATATGGCTAGCGGGAAACTACAATGAGCAGTTCTTC
CASLIWLAGNYNEQFF
>TRBJ2-3|few|-|TRBV19
TGTGCCAGTACGCGGTCCGGACTAACAAGCACAGATACGCAGTATTTT
CASTRSGLTSTDTQYF
>TRBJ2-1|many|-|TRBV29-1
TGCAGCGTTGGCGGGAATGAGCAGTTCTTC
CSVGGNEQFF
>TRBJ2-3|-|-|TRBV19
TGTGCCAGTAGTATAGACGGGATCGTTAGCACAGATACGCAGTATTTT
CASSIDGIVSTDTQYF
>TRBJ2-1|few|-|TRBV9
TGTGCCAGCAGCGTTTACGACAGCCACAATGAGCAGTTCTTC
CASSVYDSHNEQFF
>TRBJ2-5|many|-|TRBV4-2
TGTGCCAGCAGCCAAGATCATAGGGCTCTCCAAGAGACCCAGTACTTC
CASSQDHRALQETQYF
>TRBJ2-7|few|TRBD2|TRBV6-2/TRBV6-3
TGTGCCAGCAGAACCCTAGCGGGGATGTCCTACGAGCAGTACTTC
CASRTLAGMSYEQYF
>TRBJ1-4|-|-|TRBV20-1
TGCAGTGCACAGGTCGAGGGTACTAATGAAAAACTGTTTTTT
CSAQVEGTNEKLFF
>TRBJ2-1|-|-|TRBV27
TGTGCCAGCAGTCCTGAGTACCGCCTTACGGGGCAGTTCTTC
CASSPEYRLTGQFF
>TRBJ2-7|few|-|TRBV5-1
TGCGCCAGCAGCTTGGCCGAGGGGGTTTACGAGCAGTACTTC
CASSLAEGVYEQYF
>TRBJ1-4|few|-|TRBV5-6
TGTGCCAGCAGCTTGGATCAGGGCCTCATTAATGAAAAACTGTTTTTT
CASSLDQGLINEKLFF
>TRBJ2-2|-|TRBD1|TRBV15
TGTGCCACCAGTAGGGACAGGCTGAACACCGGGGAGCTGTTTTTT
CATSRDRLNTGELFF
>TRBJ1-2|few|-|TRBV20-1
TGCAGTGCTGCCTCGACCGTCCTCGAGGGCTACACCTTC
CSAASTVLEGYTF
>TRBJ1-2|-|TRBD1|TRBV11-2
TGTGCCAGCAGCTTAAGGGACAGAATAGCGGTCTATGGCTACACCTTC
CASSLRDRIAVYGYTF
>TRBJ2-7|few|TRBD2|TRBV20-1
TGCAGTGCTAGAGTTGGGAGGGCCGGGGAGCAGTACTTC
CSARVGRAGEQYF